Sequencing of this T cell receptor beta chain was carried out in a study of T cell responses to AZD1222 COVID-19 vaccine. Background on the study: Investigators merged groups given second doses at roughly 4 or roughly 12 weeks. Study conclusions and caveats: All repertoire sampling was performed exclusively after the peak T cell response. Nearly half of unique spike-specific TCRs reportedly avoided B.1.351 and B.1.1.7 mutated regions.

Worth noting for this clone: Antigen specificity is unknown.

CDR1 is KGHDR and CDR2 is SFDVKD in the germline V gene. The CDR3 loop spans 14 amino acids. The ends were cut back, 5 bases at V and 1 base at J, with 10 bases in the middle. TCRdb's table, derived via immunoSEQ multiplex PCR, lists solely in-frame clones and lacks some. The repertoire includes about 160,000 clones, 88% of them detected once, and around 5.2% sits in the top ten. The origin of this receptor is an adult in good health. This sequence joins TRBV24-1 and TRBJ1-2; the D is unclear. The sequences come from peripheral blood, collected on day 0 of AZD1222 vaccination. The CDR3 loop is CATSATYLNYGYTF. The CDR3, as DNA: TGTGCCACCAGTGCGACTTACCTTAACTATGGCTACACCTTC.